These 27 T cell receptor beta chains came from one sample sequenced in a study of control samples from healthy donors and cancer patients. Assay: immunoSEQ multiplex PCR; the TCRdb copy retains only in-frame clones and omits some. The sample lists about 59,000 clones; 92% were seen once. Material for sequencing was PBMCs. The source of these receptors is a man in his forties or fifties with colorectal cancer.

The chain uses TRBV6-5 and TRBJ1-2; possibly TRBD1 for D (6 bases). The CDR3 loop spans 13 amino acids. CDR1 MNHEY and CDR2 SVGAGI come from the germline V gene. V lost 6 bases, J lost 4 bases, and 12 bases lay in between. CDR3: CASRPTGFYGYTF. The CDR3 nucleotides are TGTGCCAGCAGGCCGACAGGATTCTATGGCTACACCTTC.

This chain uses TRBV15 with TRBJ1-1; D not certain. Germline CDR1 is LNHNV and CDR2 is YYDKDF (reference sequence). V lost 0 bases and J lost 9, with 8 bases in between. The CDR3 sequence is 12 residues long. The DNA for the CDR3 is TGTGCCACCAGCAGAGATGGTGGACAAGCTTTCTTT. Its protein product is CATSRDGGQAFF.

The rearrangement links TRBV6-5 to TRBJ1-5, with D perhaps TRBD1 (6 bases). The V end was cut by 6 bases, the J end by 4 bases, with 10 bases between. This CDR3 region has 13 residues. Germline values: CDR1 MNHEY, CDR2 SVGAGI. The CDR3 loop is CASRDSLNQPQHF. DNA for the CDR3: TGTGCCAGCAGGGACAGCCTAAATCAGCCCCAGCATTTT.

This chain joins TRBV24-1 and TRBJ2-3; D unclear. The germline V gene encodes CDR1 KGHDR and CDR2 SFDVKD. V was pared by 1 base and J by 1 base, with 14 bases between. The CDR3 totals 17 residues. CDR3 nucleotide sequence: TGTGCCACCAGTGATTTTCTTCGGTGTTACCGCACAGATACGCAGTATTTT. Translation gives CATSDFLRCYRTDTQYF.

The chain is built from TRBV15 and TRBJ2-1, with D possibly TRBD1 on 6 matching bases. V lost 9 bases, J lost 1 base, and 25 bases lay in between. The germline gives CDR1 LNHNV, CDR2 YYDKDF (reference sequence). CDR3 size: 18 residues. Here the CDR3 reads CATTTTVQRGGSYNEQFF. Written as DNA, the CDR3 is TGTGCCACAACTACCACCGTCCAAAGAGGGGGTTCCTACAATGAGCAGTTCTTC.

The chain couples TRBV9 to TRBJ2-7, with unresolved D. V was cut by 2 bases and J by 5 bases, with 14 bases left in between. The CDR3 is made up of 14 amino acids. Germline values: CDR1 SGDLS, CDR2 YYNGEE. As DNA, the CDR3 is TGTGCCAGCAGCGTCTCCCCCAGAGACCACGAGCAGTACTTC. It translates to CASSVSPRDHEQYF. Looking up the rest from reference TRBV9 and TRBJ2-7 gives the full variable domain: DSGVTQTPKHLITATGQRVTLRCSPRSGDLSVYWYQQSLDQGLQFLIQYYNGEERAKGNILERFSAQQFPDLHSELNLSSLELGDSALYFCASSVSPRDHEQYFGPGTRLTVT.

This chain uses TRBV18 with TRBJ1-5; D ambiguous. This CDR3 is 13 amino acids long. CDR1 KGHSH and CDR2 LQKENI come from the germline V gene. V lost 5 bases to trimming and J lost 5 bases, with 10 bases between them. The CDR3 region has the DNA TGTGCCAGCTCATACAACAAGGATCAGCCCCAGCATTTT. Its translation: CASSYNKDQPQHF. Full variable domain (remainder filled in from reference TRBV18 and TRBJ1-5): NAGVMQNPRHLVRRRGQEARLRCSPMKGHSHVYWYRQLPEEGLKFMVYLQKENIIDESGMPKERFSAEFPKEGPSILRIQQVVRGDSAAYFCASSYNKDQPQHFGDGTRLSIL.

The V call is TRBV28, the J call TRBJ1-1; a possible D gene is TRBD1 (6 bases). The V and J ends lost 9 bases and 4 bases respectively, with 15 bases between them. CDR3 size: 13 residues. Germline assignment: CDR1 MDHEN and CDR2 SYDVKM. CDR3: CASRWEGGTEAFF. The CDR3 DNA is TGTGCCAGTCGATGGGAAGGGGGCACTGAAGCTTTCTTT. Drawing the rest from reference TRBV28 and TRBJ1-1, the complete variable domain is DVKVTQSSRYLVKRTGEKVFLECVQDMDHENMFWYRQDPGLGLRLIYFSYDVKMKEKGDIPEGYSVSREKKERFSLILESASTNQTSMYLCASRWEGGTEAFFGQGTRLTVV.

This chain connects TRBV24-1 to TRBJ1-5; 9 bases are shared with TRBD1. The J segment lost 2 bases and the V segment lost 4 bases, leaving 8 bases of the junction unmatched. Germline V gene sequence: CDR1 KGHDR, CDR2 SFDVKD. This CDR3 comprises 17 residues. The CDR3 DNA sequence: TGTGCCACCAGTGAATCGGGACAGGGAGGTCGCAATCAGCCCCAGCATTTT. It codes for CATSESGQGGRNQPQHF.

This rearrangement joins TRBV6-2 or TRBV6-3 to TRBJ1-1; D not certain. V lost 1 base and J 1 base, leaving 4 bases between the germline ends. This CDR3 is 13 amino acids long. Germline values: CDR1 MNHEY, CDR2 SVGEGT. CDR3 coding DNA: TGTGCCAGCAGTTACTTGCGGAACACTGAAGCTTTCTTT. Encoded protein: CASSYLRNTEAFF.

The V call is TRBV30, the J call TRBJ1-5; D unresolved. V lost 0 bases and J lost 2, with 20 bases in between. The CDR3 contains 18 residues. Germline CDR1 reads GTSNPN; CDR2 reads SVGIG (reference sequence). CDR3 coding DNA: TGTGCCTGGAGTGTACTCGGCCCCGTAGATGATGGCAATCAGCCCCAGCATTTT. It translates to CAWSVLGPVDDGNQPQHF.

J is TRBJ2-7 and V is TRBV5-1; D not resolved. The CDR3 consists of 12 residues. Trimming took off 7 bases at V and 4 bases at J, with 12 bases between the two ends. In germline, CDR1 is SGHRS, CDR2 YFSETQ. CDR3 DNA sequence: TGCGCCAGCGATGAGGAACCGTACGAGCAGTACTTC. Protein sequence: CASDEEPYEQYF.

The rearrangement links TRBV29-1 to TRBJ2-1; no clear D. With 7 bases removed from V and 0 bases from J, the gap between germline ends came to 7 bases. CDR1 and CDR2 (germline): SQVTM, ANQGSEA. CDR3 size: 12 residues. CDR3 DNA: TGCAGCGCCTTCGCCTCCTACAATGAGCAGTTCTTC. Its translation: CSAFASYNEQFF.

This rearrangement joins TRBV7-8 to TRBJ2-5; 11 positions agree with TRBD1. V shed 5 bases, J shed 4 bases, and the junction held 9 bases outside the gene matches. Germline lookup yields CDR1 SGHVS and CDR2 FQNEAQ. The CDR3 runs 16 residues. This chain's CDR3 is CASSPGQGAHGETQYF. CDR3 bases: TGTGCCAGCAGCCCTGGACAGGGGGCTCACGGAGAGACCCAGTACTTC.

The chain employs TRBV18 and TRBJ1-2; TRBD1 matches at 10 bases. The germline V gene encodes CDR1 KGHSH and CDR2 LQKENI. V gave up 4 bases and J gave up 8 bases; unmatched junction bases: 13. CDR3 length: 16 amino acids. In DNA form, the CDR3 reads TGTGCCAGCTCACTCGGTCCCGGGACAGGGGTCGACGGCTACACCTTC. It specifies CASSLGPGTGVDGYTF.

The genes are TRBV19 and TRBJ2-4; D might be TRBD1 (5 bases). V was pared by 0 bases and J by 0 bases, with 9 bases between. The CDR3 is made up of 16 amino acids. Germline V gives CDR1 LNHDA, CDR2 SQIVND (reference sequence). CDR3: CASSIEGRSAKNIQYF. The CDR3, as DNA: TGTGCCAGTAGTATAGAGGGGCGATCAGCCAAAAACATTCAGTACTTC.

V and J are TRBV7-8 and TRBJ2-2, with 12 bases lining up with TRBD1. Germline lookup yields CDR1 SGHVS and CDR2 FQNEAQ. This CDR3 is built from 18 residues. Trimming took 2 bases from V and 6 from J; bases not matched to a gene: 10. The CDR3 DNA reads TGTGCCAGCAGCTTAATTGCCGGGACAGGGGGCGCTTCCGGGGAGCTGTTTTTT. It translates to CASSLIAGTGGASGELFF.

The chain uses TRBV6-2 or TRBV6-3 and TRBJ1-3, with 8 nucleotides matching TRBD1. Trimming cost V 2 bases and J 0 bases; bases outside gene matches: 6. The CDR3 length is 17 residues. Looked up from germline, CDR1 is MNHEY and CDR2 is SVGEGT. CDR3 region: CASSYLGTGLSGNTIYF. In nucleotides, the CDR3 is TGTGCCAGCAGTTACCTTGGGACAGGTCTCTCTGGAAACACCATATATTTT.

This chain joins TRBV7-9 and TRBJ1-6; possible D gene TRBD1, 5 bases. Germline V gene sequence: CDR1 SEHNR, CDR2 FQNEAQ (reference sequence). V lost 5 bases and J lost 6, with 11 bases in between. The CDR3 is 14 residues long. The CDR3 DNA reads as TGTGCCAGCAGCAGTACTGGGGGTAATTCACCCCTCCACTTT. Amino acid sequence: CASSSTGGNSPLHF. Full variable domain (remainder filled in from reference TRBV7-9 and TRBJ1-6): DTGVSQNPRHKITKRGQNVTFRCDPISEHNRLYWYRQTLGQGPEFLTYFQNEAQLEKSRLLSDRFSAERPKGSFSTLEIQRTEQGDSAMYLCASSSTGGNSPLHFGNGTRLTVT.

This chain's CDR3 is CASSFGVEQYF. The CDR3 DNA follows: TGTGCCAGCAGCTTTGGGGTCGAGCAGTACTTC. The J gene is TRBJ2-7, the V gene TRBV7-8; D gene unclear. Germline V gene sequence: CDR1 SGHVS, CDR2 FQNEAQ. Deletions cut 3 bases from V and 6 bases from J, with 6 bases between. CDR3 length equals 11 residues.

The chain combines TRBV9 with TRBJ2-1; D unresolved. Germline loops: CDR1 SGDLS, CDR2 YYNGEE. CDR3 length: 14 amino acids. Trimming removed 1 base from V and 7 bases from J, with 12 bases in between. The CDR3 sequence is CASSVNVVGNEQFF. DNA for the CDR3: TGTGCCAGCAGCGTAAACGTAGTGGGGAATGAGCAGTTCTTC.

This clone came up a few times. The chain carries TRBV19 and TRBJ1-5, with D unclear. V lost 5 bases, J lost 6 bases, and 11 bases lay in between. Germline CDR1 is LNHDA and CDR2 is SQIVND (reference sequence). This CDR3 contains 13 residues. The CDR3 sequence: CASSGEWGQPQHF. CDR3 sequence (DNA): TGTGCCAGTAGTGGGGAGTGGGGTCAGCCCCAGCATTTT.

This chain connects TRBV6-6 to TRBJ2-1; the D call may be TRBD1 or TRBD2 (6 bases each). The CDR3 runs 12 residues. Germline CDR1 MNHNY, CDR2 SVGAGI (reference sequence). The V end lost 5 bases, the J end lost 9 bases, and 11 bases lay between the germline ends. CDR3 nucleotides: TGTGCCAGCAGTACAGGGAGGACTGAGCAGTTCTTC. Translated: CASSTGRTEQFF.

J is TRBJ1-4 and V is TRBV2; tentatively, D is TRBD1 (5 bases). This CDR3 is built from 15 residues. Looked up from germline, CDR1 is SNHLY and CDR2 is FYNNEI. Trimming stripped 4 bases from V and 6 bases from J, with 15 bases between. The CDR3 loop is CASSAWGVVDEKLFF. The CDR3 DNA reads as TGTGCCAGCAGTGCTTGGGGGGTAGTGGATGAAAAACTGTTTTTT. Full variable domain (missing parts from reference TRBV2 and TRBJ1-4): EPEVTQTPSHQVTQMGQEVILRCVPISNHLYFYWYRQILGQKVEFLVSFYNNEISEKSEIFDDQFSVERPDGSNFTLKIRSTKLEDSAMYFCASSAWGVVDEKLFFGSGTQLSVL.

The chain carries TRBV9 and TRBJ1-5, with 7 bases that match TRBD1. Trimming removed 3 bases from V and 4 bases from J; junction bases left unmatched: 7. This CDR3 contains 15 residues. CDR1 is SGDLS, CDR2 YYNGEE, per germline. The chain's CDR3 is CASSATGRGNQPQHF. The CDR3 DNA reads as TGTGCCAGCAGCGCGACAGGGAGGGGAAATCAGCCCCAGCATTTT.

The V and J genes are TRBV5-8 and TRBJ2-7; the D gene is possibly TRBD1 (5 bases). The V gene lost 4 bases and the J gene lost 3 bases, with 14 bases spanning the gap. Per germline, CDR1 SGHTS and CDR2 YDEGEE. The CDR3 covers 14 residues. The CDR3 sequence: CASSNLRQHYEQYF. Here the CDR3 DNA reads TGTGCCAGCAGCAACCTTCGACAGCACTACGAGCAGTACTTC.

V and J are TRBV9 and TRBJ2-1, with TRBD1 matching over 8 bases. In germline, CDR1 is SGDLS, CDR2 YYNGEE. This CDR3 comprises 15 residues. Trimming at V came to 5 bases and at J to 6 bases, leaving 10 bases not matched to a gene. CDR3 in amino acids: CASRPGGASLNEQFF. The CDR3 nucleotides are TGTGCCAGCAGGCCAGGGGGCGCCTCCCTCAATGAGCAGTTCTTC. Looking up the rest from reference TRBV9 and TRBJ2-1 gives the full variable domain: DSGVTQTPKHLITATGQRVTLRCSPRSGDLSVYWYQQSLDQGLQFLIQYYNGEERAKGNILERFSAQQFPDLHSELNLSSLELGDSALYFCASRPGGASLNEQFFGPGTRLTVL.